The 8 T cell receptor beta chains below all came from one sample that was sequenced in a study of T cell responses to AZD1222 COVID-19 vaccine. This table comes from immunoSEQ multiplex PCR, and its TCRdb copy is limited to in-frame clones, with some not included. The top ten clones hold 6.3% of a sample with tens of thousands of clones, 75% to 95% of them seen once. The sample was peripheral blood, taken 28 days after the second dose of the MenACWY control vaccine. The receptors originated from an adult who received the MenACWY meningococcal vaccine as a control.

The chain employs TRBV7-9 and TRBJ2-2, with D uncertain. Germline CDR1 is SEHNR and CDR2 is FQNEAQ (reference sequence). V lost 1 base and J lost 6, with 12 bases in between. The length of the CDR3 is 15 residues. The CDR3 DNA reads TGTGCCAGCAGCTTAGAGGGCCTCGACCCCGGGGAGCTGTTTTTT. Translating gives CASSLEGLDPGELFF.

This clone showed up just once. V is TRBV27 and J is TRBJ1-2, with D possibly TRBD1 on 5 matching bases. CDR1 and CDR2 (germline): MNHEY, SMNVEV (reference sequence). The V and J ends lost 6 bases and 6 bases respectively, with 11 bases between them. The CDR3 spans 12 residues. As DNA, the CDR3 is TGTGCCAGCAGCCACACAGGAGATGGCTACACCTTC. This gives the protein CASSHTGDGYTF.

The CDR3 sequence is CASSPWDGYTDTQYF. The CDR3 DNA follows: TGTGCCAGCTCACCATGGGACGGATACACAGATACGCAGTATTTT. The rearrangement links TRBV18 to TRBJ2-3; tentatively, D is TRBD1 or TRBD2 (5 bases each). Per the germline V gene, CDR1 is KGHSH and CDR2 is LQKENI. This CDR3 has 15 residues. V gave up 2 bases and J gave up 2 bases, with 11 bases separating them.

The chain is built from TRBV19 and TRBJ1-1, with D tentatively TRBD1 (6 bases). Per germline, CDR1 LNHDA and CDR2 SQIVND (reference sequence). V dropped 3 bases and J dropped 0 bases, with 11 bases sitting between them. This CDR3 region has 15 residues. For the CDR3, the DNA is TGTGCCAGTAGTATGGGGGCAGCGATGAACACTGAAGCTTTCTTT. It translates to CASSMGAAMNTEAFF.

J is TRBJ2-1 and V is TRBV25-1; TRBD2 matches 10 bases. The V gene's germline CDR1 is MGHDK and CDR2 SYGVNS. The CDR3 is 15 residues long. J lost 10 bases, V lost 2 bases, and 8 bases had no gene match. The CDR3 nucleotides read TGTGCCAGCAGTGAAAGGAGGGTAGCGGGAGGCGAGCAGTTCTTC. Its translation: CASSERRVAGGEQFF.

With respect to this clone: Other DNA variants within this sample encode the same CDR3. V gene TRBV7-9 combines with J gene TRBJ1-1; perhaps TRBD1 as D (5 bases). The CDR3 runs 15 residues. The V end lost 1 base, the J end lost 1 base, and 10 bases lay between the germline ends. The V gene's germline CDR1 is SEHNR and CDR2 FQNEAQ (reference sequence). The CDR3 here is CASSLVSGRNTEAFF. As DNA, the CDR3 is TGTGCCAGCAGCTTAGTGTCAGGGCGGAACACTGAAGCTTTCTTT.

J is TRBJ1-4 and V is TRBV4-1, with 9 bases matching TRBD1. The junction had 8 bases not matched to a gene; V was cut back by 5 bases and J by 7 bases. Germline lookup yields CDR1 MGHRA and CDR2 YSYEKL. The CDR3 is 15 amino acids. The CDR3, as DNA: TGCGCCAGCAGCTTTGGGGACAGGGATAGTGAAAAACTGTTTTTT. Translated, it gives CASSFGDRDSEKLFF.

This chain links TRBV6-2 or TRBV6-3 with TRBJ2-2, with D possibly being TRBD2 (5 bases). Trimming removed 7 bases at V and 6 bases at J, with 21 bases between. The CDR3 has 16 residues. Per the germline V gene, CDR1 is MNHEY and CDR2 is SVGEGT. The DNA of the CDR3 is TGTGCCAGCACCCCAACTAGAGCCCCGATCCCCGGGGAGCTGTTTTTT. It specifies CASTPTRAPIPGELFF.